Listed here are 9 T cell receptor beta chains from one sample, sequenced in a study of cytomegalovirus exposure and HLA in healthy donors. Primers included in the PCR were 60 Vbeta and 13 Jbeta primers. Generated by immunoSEQ multiplex PCR, the TCRdb table keeps only in-frame clones and is missing some. The top ten hold approximately 7.2% of the sample, which has tens of thousands of clones, over 70% seen once. The sequenced material came from PBMCs. Receptors were obtained from a woman in her thirties or forties in good health and CMV-seronegative.

The gene calls are TRBV5-8 and TRBJ2-1; D gene uncertain. V lost 4 bases and J 2 bases, leaving 13 bases between the germline ends. This CDR3 has 15 residues. Germline CDR1 SGHTS, CDR2 YDEGEE. The CDR3 nucleotides read TGTGCCAGCAGCCCGATTGCAGGCCCCTACAATGAGCAGTTCTTC. Amino acids: CASSPIAGPYNEQFF.

This clone was detected only a few times. This chain uses TRBV2 with TRBJ2-1, with 7 bases aligning to TRBD2. The CDR3 is 16 residues long. The junction had 8 bases not matched to a gene; V was cut back by 4 bases and J by 2 bases. Per germline, CDR1 SNHLY and CDR2 FYNNEI. DNA of the CDR3: TGTGCCAGCAGTGTGGGCGGCGGACTAGCCTACAATGAGCAGTTCTTC. Translation gives CASSVGGGLAYNEQFF.

This rearrangement joins TRBV5-1 to TRBJ2-2, with 10 positions matching TRBD1. Germline-derived CDR1 and CDR2 are SGHRS and YFSETQ. V shed 4 bases and J 7 bases; nucleotides not matched to a gene: 4. This CDR3 has 14 amino acids. The CDR3 loop is CASSPGQGFGELFF. The CDR3 DNA is TGCGCCAGCAGCCCGGGACAGGGGTTCGGGGAGCTGTTTTTT. Looking up the rest from reference TRBV5-1 and TRBJ2-2 gives the full variable domain: KAGVTQTPRYLIKTRGQQVTLSCSPISGHRSVSWYQQTPGQGLQFLFEYFSETQRNKGNFPGRFSGRQFSNSRSEMNVSTLELGDSALYLCASSPGQGFGELFFGEGSRLTVL.

This chain uses TRBV18 with TRBJ2-1; 11 positions match TRBD2. With 0 bases clipped from V and 3 bases from J, the junction kept 4 bases outside the gene matches. This CDR3 is 17 amino acids long. Per the germline V gene, CDR1 is KGHSH and CDR2 is LQKENI. CDR3 protein: CASSPPGLAAYYNEQFF. CDR3 bases: TGTGCCAGCTCACCACCGGGACTAGCGGCCTACTACAATGAGCAGTTCTTC.

The rearrangement uses TRBV7-9 and TRBJ1-4, with D unclear. The CDR3 consists of 15 residues. Germline lookup yields CDR1 SEHNR and CDR2 FQNEAQ (reference sequence). Trimming took off 3 bases at V and 2 bases at J, with 10 bases between the two ends. The CDR3 DNA sequence: TGTGCCAGCAGCTTTGGGGAGTGGACTAATGAAAAACTGTTTTTT. Residues: CASSFGEWTNEKLFF.

This CDR3 is CAWSLSEGEQFF. The CDR3 DNA reads TGTGCCTGGAGCCTATCGGAGGGAGAGCAGTTCTTC. The gene calls are TRBV30 and TRBJ2-1; tentative D call: TRBD2 (6 bases). Germline V gene lookup returns CDR1 GTSNPN and CDR2 SVGIG (reference sequence). The germline V and J ends were trimmed by 3 bases and 10 bases, with 13 bases remaining between them. This CDR3 comprises 12 residues. Full variable domain (remainder filled in from reference TRBV30 and TRBJ2-1): SQTIHQWPATLVQPVGSPLSLECTVEGTSNPNLYWYRQAAGRGLQLLFYSVGIGQISSEVPQNLSASRPQDRQFILSSKKLLLSDSGFYLCAWSLSEGEQFFGPGTRLTVL.

This clone came up a few times. This chain links TRBV7-3 with TRBJ2-5; TRBD1 might be the D (6 bases). Trimming took off 5 bases at V and 2 bases at J, with 15 bases between the two ends. CDR3 size: 15 residues. Per germline, CDR1 SGHTA and CDR2 FQGTGA. CDR3 nucleotide sequence: TGTGCCAGCAGCCGGACGACTGGGACACAAGAGACCCAGTACTTC. Protein sequence: CASSRTTGTQETQYF. Based on the CDR3 plus reference TRBV7-3 and TRBJ2-5, the full variable domain is GAGVSQTPSNKVTEKGKYVELRCDPISGHTALYWYRQSLGQGPEFLIYFQGTGAADDSGLPNDRFFAVRPEGSVSTLKIQRTERGDSAVYLCASSRTTGTQETQYFGPGTRLLVL.

This clone has a single count. J is TRBJ2-2 and V is TRBV7-3; D is unclear. CDR1 and CDR2 (germline): SGHTA, FQGTGA. The CDR3 sequence is 13 residues long. Trimming cost V 4 bases and J 7 bases, with 10 bases left between them. DNA of the CDR3: TGTGCCAGCAGCTCGTATGTCAGCGGGGAGCTGTTTTTT. It codes for CASSSYVSGELFF. Complete variable domain (other parts from reference TRBV7-3 and TRBJ2-2): GAGVSQTPSNKVTEKGKYVELRCDPISGHTALYWYRQSLGQGPEFLIYFQGTGAADDSGLPNDRFFAVRPEGSVSTLKIQRTERGDSAVYLCASSSYVSGELFFGEGSRLTVL.

This clone was seen once. The same CDR3 is also encoded by other DNA sequences in this sample. The V call is TRBV29-1, the J call TRBJ2-5; D gene unclear. In germline, CDR1 is SQVTM, CDR2 ANQGSEA. This CDR3 is 14 amino acids long. The CDR3 is CSVRRQTIQETQYF. The CDR3 nucleotides read TGCAGTGTACGACGCCAGACAATACAAGAGACCCAGTACTTC.